The 27 T cell receptor beta chains below come from one sample, sequenced in a study of blood T cell repertoires in COVID-19. Method: immunoSEQ multiplex PCR; TCRdb's copy keeps in-frame clones and lacks some. The data contain about 120,000 clones, roughly 89% of them seen just once; the ten biggest clones take up more than 3%. The source material was peripheral blood. The origin of the receptors is a woman aged 55 to 70 with COVID-19, enrolled during active disease.

CDR3 coding DNA: TGTGCCAGCAGCCCCCGATCTAATCTCGGGGGGCAACTGTTTTTT. It is translated as CASSPRSNLGGQLFF. The chain links TRBV7-2 to TRBJ1-4; TRBD1 is a possible D gene (6 bases). The CDR3 consists of 15 residues. Looked up from germline, CDR1 is SGHTA and CDR2 is FQGNSA. Trimming shortened V by 5 bases and J by 12 bases, and 22 bases separated the two germline ends.

The chain recombines TRBV7-9 with TRBJ2-7, with D uncertain. V shed 0 bases and J shed 2 bases, with 23 bases lying between them. Per germline, CDR1 SEHNR and CDR2 FQNEAQ (reference sequence). CDR3 size: 19 residues. The CDR3 nucleotides read TGTGCCAGCAGCTTAGCTCTGGGCAGCATAAGCCGGCACACCTACGAGCAGTACTTC. Translated, it gives CASSLALGSISRHTYEQYF.

The chain joins TRBV7-9 to TRBJ1-5; 8 positions match TRBD1. CDR3 length equals 15 residues. The junction had 10 bases not matched to a gene; V was cut back by 6 bases and J by 6 bases. Per germline, CDR1 SEHNR and CDR2 FQNEAQ (reference sequence). The CDR3 DNA reads TGTGCCAGCAGTCCTCAGGGGGCAAGGGGTCAGCCCCAGCATTTT. It yields the protein CASSPQGARGQPQHF.

V and J are TRBV7-3 and TRBJ2-3; 7 bases are a match to TRBD1. This CDR3 spans 14 amino acids. Trimming removed 5 bases from V and 4 bases from J; junction bases left unmatched: 6. Germline CDR1 is SGHTA and CDR2 is FQGTGA. The DNA of the CDR3 is TGTGCCAGCAGCAAAACAGGGGTTCCAGATACGCAGTATTTT. Its protein product is CASSKTGVPDTQYF.

The rearrangement joins TRBV6-5 to TRBJ2-7; tentative D call: TRBD1 (6 bases). Trimming removed 7 bases at V and 5 bases at J, with 15 bases between. Germline V CDR1 and CDR2: MNHEY, SVGAGI. CDR3 size: 13 residues. This CDR3 is CASMWGQIDEQYF. CDR3 bases: TGTGCCAGCATGTGGGGGCAGATTGACGAGCAGTACTTC.

The V gene is TRBV6-5, the J gene TRBJ2-3; TRBD2 agrees at 8 bases. This CDR3 has 14 amino acids. Germline loops: CDR1 MNHEY, CDR2 SVGAGI. V gave up 4 bases and J gave up 4 bases; unmatched junction bases: 4. The CDR3 region has the DNA TGTGCCAGCAGTTCAGTAGCGGGGTCAGATACGCAGTATTTT. Encoded protein: CASSSVAGSDTQYF.

The sample holds one count of this clone. The V and J genes are TRBV18 and TRBJ2-7; D not certain. The CDR3 runs to 14 residues. With 1 base removed from V and 0 bases from J, the gap between germline ends came to 7 bases. Germline CDR1 and CDR2: KGHSH and LQKENI. CDR3 sequence: CASSPLTPSYEQYF. DNA for the CDR3: TGTGCCAGCTCACCACTAACACCCTCCTACGAGCAGTACTTC.

The chain joins TRBV2 to TRBJ1-6; TRBD1 matches 9 bases. Germline lookup yields CDR1 SNHLY and CDR2 FYNNEI. The V segment lost 4 bases and the J segment 7 bases; nucleotides outside the gene matches: 5. The CDR3 extends over 15 amino acids. The CDR3 DNA sequence: TGTGCCAGCAGTGGGGTAACAGGGGGCAATTCACCCCTCCACTTT. Protein product: CASSGVTGGNSPLHF. Full variable domain (remainder filled in from reference TRBV2 and TRBJ1-6): EPEVTQTPSHQVTQMGQEVILRCVPISNHLYFYWYRQILGQKVEFLVSFYNNEISEKSEIFDDQFSVERPDGSNFTLKIRSTKLEDSAMYFCASSGVTGGNSPLHFGNGTRLTVT.

The chain combines TRBV19 with TRBJ1-2; the D gene is possibly TRBD1 (6 bases). Germline V gene sequence: CDR1 LNHDA, CDR2 SQIVND (reference sequence). The CDR3 covers 14 residues. V gave up 3 bases and J gave up 4 bases, with 12 bases separating them. CDR3 sequence (DNA): TGTGCCAGTAGTATGGCCCAGGGGCGCTATGGCTACACCTTC. This translates into CASSMAQGRYGYTF.

The V call is TRBV15, the J call TRBJ2-2; tentatively, D is TRBD1 (6 bases). Germline V gene data show CDR1 as LNHNV and CDR2 as YYDKDF (reference sequence). Trimming removed 6 bases from V and 7 bases from J, with 21 bases in between. The CDR3 is 16 residues long. This CDR3 reads CATSYRVIDVVGELFF. Here the CDR3 DNA reads TGTGCCACCAGTTACAGGGTGATAGACGTAGTCGGGGAGCTGTTTTTT.

The DNA for the CDR3 is TGTGCCAGCAGCGTAGAGCCCGGGGTGCCCCAGCATTTT. Amino acids: CASSVEPGVPQHF. The rearrangement uses TRBV9 and TRBJ1-5; no definite D call. The CDR3 runs to 13 residues. The germline V gene has CDR1 SGDLS and CDR2 YYNGEE. Trimming removed 0 bases at V and 9 bases at J, with 10 bases between. The variable domain in full, completed from reference TRBV9 and TRBJ1-5, reads DSGVTQTPKHLITATGQRVTLRCSPRSGDLSVYWYQQSLDQGLQFLIQYYNGEERAKGNILERFSAQQFPDLHSELNLSSLELGDSALYFCASSVEPGVPQHFGDGTRLSIL.

J is TRBJ2-3 and V is TRBV5-1; 7 nucleotides align to TRBD2. J gave up 5 bases and V 4 bases, and 13 bases lay outside the gene matches. Germline assignment: CDR1 SGHRS and CDR2 YFSETQ. This CDR3 is built from 16 residues. CDR3 in amino acids: CASSPYLGGGGDTQYF. The CDR3 nucleotides are TGCGCCAGCAGCCCCTATTTGGGCGGGGGAGGAGATACGCAGTATTTT. Looking up the rest from reference TRBV5-1 and TRBJ2-3 gives the full variable domain: KAGVTQTPRYLIKTRGQQVTLSCSPISGHRSVSWYQQTPGQGLQFLFEYFSETQRNKGNFPGRFSGRQFSNSRSEMNVSTLELGDSALYLCASSPYLGGGGDTQYFGPGTRLTVL.

This clone has just one count. V and J are TRBV6-5 and TRBJ1-1; 8 bases fit TRBD1. Germline values: CDR1 MNHEY, CDR2 SVGAGI. The CDR3 covers 14 residues. V gave up 0 bases and J gave up 5 bases; unmatched junction bases: 2. The CDR3 loop reads CASSYSYRGTEAFF. CDR3 nucleotides: TGTGCCAGCAGTTACTCGTACAGGGGGACTGAAGCTTTCTTT.

This clone was counted once. The rearrangement joins TRBV5-4 to TRBJ1-1; 8 bases fit TRBD1. This CDR3 contains 14 residues. The V and J ends lost 4 bases and 6 bases, in that order; junction bases with no gene match: 8. Germline-derived CDR1 and CDR2 are SGHNT and YYREEE (reference sequence). CDR3 coding DNA: TGTGCCAGCAGCCTTACAACAGGGGGAGCTGAAGCTTTCTTT. Translated, it gives CASSLTTGGAEAFF.

A few counts support this clone. The chain couples TRBV7-9 to TRBJ1-2, with TRBD1 matching over 7 bases. The CDR3 length is 16 residues. The V and J ends lost 3 bases and 2 bases, in that order; junction bases with no gene match: 9. The germline V gene has CDR1 SEHNR and CDR2 FQNEAQ (reference sequence). CDR3 nucleotides: TGTGCCAGCAGCTTGGCCGGGACAGTGATAAACTATGGCTACACCTTC. Translated, it gives CASSLAGTVINYGYTF.

This chain uses TRBV4-2 with TRBJ2-4; no clear D. Looked up from germline, CDR1 is LGHNA and CDR2 is YNFKEQ. The CDR3 loop spans 14 amino acids. The germline V and J ends were trimmed by 0 bases and 4 bases, with 7 bases remaining between them. CDR3 sequence (DNA): TGTGCCAGCAGCCAAGACTGGCAGAAAAACATTCAGTACTTC. Its translation: CASSQDWQKNIQYF.

The chain joins TRBV5-4 to TRBJ2-7; tentatively, D is TRBD1 (6 bases). Trimming took off 0 bases at V and 5 bases at J, with 12 bases between the two ends. Germline CDR1 reads SGHNT; CDR2 reads YYREEE (reference sequence). The CDR3 contains 14 residues. The CDR3 here is CASSLAPGANEQYF. Here the CDR3 DNA reads TGTGCCAGCAGCTTGGCCCCAGGGGCCAACGAGCAGTACTTC.

This clone has only a few counts. The chain is built from TRBV9 and TRBJ2-2, with D possibly being TRBD1 (5 bases). The CDR3 consists of 15 residues. The V end was cut by 0 bases, the J end by 7 bases, with 13 bases between. Germline V lookup: CDR1 SGDLS, CDR2 YYNGEE. The CDR3 loop reads CASSVAQGTGGELFF. CDR3 DNA sequence: TGTGCCAGCAGCGTAGCGCAGGGTACCGGCGGGGAGCTGTTTTTT.

The chain uses TRBV7-9 and TRBJ1-3; D unresolved. There are 17 residues in the CDR3. Trimming took off 0 bases at V and 2 bases at J, with 14 bases between the two ends. Germline assignment: CDR1 SEHNR and CDR2 FQNEAQ (reference sequence). CDR3: CASSLALSGSPGNTIYF. In nucleotides, the CDR3 is TGTGCCAGCAGCTTAGCGCTTTCCGGGTCCCCTGGAAACACCATATATTTT.

The J gene is TRBJ2-5, the V gene TRBV19, with D possibly matching TRBD2 (5 bases). This CDR3 spans 15 amino acids. Germline loops: CDR1 LNHDA, CDR2 SQIVND (reference sequence). Trimming took off 4 bases at V and 1 base at J, with 13 bases between the two ends. CDR3 loop: CASSTGLPTQETQYF. The CDR3 bases are TGTGCCAGTAGTACTGGACTCCCAACCCAAGAGACCCAGTACTTC.

This clone was seen only once. The chain recombines TRBV3-1 (or the pseudogene TRBV3-2) with TRBJ2-7; no firm D call. This CDR3 region has 12 residues. Germline lookup yields CDR1 LGHDT and CDR2 YNNKEL (reference sequence). The V and J ends lost 4 bases and 6 bases respectively, with 10 bases between them. This chain's CDR3 is CASSPTSGEQYF. Here the CDR3 DNA reads TGTGCCAGCAGCCCAACCTCGGGCGAGCAGTACTTC.

J is TRBJ2-1 and V is TRBV11-1; tentative D call: TRBD2 (7 bases). V lost 2 bases and J lost 4, with 15 bases in between. CDR1 and CDR2 (germline): SGHAT, FQDESV (reference sequence). The CDR3 spans 16 residues. DNA for the CDR3: TGTGCCAGCAGCTTAAATCCGGGGGGCGGTTACAATGAGCAGTTCTTC. Translation gives CASSLNPGGGYNEQFF. Filled out from reference TRBV11-1 and TRBJ2-1, the complete variable domain reads EAEVAQSPRYKITEKSQAVAFWCDPISGHATLYWYRQILGQGPELLVQFQDESVVDDSQLPKDRFSAERLKGVDSTLKIQPAELGDSAMYLCASSLNPGGGYNEQFFGPGTRLTVL.

This clone was counted between two and nine times. V is TRBV7-3 and J is TRBJ1-6; D is possibly TRBD1 (5 bases). Germline V gives CDR1 SGHTA, CDR2 FQGTGA. This CDR3 has 16 residues. Deletions cut 1 base from V and 10 bases from J, with 17 bases between. CDR3 nucleotides: TGTGCCAGCAGCTTAAGATGGGCAGGGAGGGACTCACCCCTCCACTTT. Its translation is CASSLRWAGRDSPLHF. The entire variable domain, with the rest obtained from reference TRBV7-3 and TRBJ1-6, is as follows: GAGVSQTPSNKVTEKGKYVELRCDPISGHTALYWYRQSLGQGPEFLIYFQGTGAADDSGLPNDRFFAVRPEGSVSTLKIQRTERGDSAVYLCASSLRWAGRDSPLHFGNGTRLTVT.

The genes are TRBV7-2 and TRBJ2-7; 9 bases are a match to TRBD1. This CDR3 is built from 16 residues. The germline V gene has CDR1 SGHTA and CDR2 FQGNSA. The trim removed 0 bases at V and 1 base at J, leaving 4 bases unmatched. In nucleotides, the CDR3 is TGTGCCAGCAGCTTAGCGACAGGGGGAATATCCTACGAGCAGTACTTC. The encoded protein is CASSLATGGISYEQYF.

The chain is built from TRBV11-2 and TRBJ2-1; D remains unclear. Deletions cut 1 base from V and 2 bases from J, with 12 bases between. Germline assignment: CDR1 SGHAT and CDR2 FQNNGV. The CDR3 has 16 residues. CDR3 region: CASSLGGRTTYNEQFF. CDR3 in DNA: TGTGCCAGCAGCTTAGGCGGCCGAACAACCTACAATGAGCAGTTCTTC.

The sample holds a few counts of this clone. The rearrangement uses TRBV7-9 and TRBJ2-3; 8 nucleotides match TRBD2. The CDR3 contains 14 residues. The V segment lost 4 bases and the J segment 5 bases; nucleotides outside the gene matches: 5. The germline V gene has CDR1 SEHNR and CDR2 FQNEAQ (reference sequence). The CDR3: CASSYSGEVDTQYF. In DNA, the CDR3 is TGTGCCAGCAGCTATAGCGGGGAGGTAGATACGCAGTATTTT. Variable domain in full (rest from reference TRBV7-9 and TRBJ2-3): DTGVSQNPRHKITKRGQNVTFRCDPISEHNRLYWYRQTLGQGPEFLTYFQNEAQLEKSRLLSDRFSAERPKGSFSTLEIQRTEQGDSAMYLCASSYSGEVDTQYFGPGTRLTVL.

In nucleotides, the CDR3 is TGTGCCAGCTCACCTTATAGTCGGGGGTCCACCGGGGAGCTGTTTTTT. Translation: CASSPYSRGSTGELFF. The V call is TRBV18, the J call TRBJ2-2; D may be TRBD2 (6 bases). The CDR3 covers 16 residues. V was trimmed by 3 bases and J by 4 bases, leaving 15 bases between them. The germline V gene encodes CDR1 KGHSH and CDR2 LQKENI.